This TCR beta chain was captured by sequencing in a study of response to subunit inactivated influenza vaccine. Overall study results and limits: There was a suggestion from the authors that each seasonal influenza vaccination recruits few new T cells.

Using its own MiXCR run on the RT-PCR reads, TCRdb lists one record per CDR3 protein. The sample carries around 530,000 distinct CDR3 sequences, more than 15% recorded once. V lost 7 bases to trimming and J lost 1 base, with 9 bases between them. CDR3 length: 13 amino acids. Concerning this clonotype: Its antigen is unknown.

The sample consisted of CD4+ T cells sorted from PBMCs, taken around 2 years after vaccination. The receptor was isolated from a man aged 50 to 69 who received an inactivated influenza vaccine. The chain recombines TRBV12-3 or TRBV12-4 with TRBJ2-3, with no clear D. CDR3 DNA: TGTGCCAGCACCTCGAGGCGCACAGATACGCAGTATTTT. Amino acids: CASTSRRTDTQYF.